The 7 T cell receptor beta chains below all came from one sample that was sequenced in a study of cytomegalovirus exposure and HLA in healthy donors. The study ran its PCR with 60 Vbeta and 13 Jbeta primers. Only in-frame clones appear in the TCRdb table, and some are missing; sequencing was by immunoSEQ multiplex PCR. Counted here are 110,000 or so clones, 60% to 80% occurring once; the ten biggest clones make up roughly 5.9%. The sequenced sample consisted of PBMCs. The receptor set was obtained from a woman aged 25 to 39 in good health and CMV-seropositive.

Many counts were recorded for this clone. V usage is TRBV5-1 and J usage is TRBJ1-2, with a weak D call TRBD1 (6 bases). The V end was cut by 0 bases, the J end by 2 bases, with 11 bases between. The CDR3 is made up of 15 amino acids. Germline CDR1 is SGHRS and CDR2 is YFSETQ. For the CDR3, the DNA is TGCGCCAGCAGCTTGGCCCGGACAGAAAACTATGGCTACACCTTC. As protein: CASSLARTENYGYTF.

The chain combines TRBV9 with TRBJ1-4; 7 bases agree with TRBD1. Germline V gene data show CDR1 as SGDLS and CDR2 as YYNGEE. CDR3 size: 16 residues. V shed 0 bases, J shed 3 bases, and the junction held 5 bases outside the gene matches. CDR3 bases: TGTGCCAGCAGCGTAGCCCCGGGACAGTCTAATGAAAAACTGTTTTTT. Amino acids: CASSVAPGQSNEKLFF.

The V and J genes are TRBV14 and TRBJ2-5; 8 positions match TRBD1. The J call may be faulty, since TRBJ2-7 better matches the DNA end. There are 18 residues in the CDR3. CDR1 is SGHDN, CDR2 FVKESK, per germline. The CDR3 reads CASSQVERRQGARYEQYF. CDR3 DNA sequence: TGTGCCAGCAGCCAAGTGGAGCGCCGGCAGGGGGCTCGGTACGAGCAGTACTTC.

The rearrangement joins TRBV4-1 to TRBJ2-5, with 7 bases that match TRBD1. The J call may be wrong; the DNA end is better matched by TRBJ2-7. The germline CDR1 and CDR2 sequences are MGHRA and YSYEKL. The CDR3 has 18 residues. The CDR3 DNA sequence: TGCGCCAGCAGCCAAGTTATGACAGGGTGGAAGTTAGGCTACGAGCAGTACTTC. It yields the protein CASSQVMTGWKLGYEQYF.

This clone was seen only a few times. The J gene is TRBJ2-2, the V gene TRBV7-9, with 7 positions matching TRBD1. The length of the CDR3 is 13 residues. Germline V gene lookup returns CDR1 SEHNR and CDR2 FQNEAQ (reference sequence). V lost 4 bases and J lost 4; bases outside the gene matches: 0. CDR3 DNA sequence: TGTGCCAGCAGCTGGGACAGCACCGGGGAGCTGTTTTTT. Translation gives CASSWDSTGELFF.

This clone occurred once. The V gene is TRBV30, the J gene TRBJ2-2; a possible D gene is TRBD2 (5 bases). Trimming left V 8 bases short and J 9 bases short, with 16 bases between. This CDR3 comprises 12 residues. Looked up from germline, CDR1 is GTSNPN and CDR2 is SVGIG (reference sequence). In DNA, the CDR3 is TGTGCCGGAGGAGGTCAGTTCCGGGAGCTGTTTTTT. Amino acids: CAGGGQFRELFF.

V gene TRBV5-4 combines with J gene TRBJ2-3, with D perhaps matching TRBD1 (5 bases). V was trimmed by 1 base and J by 2 bases, leaving 11 bases between them. The CDR3 covers 15 residues. CDR1 and CDR2 from the germline V gene are SGHNT and YYREEE (reference sequence). CDR3 loop: CASSLLGLDTDTQYF. CDR3 DNA: TGTGCCAGCAGCTTGTTGGGGCTGGACACAGATACGCAGTATTTT.